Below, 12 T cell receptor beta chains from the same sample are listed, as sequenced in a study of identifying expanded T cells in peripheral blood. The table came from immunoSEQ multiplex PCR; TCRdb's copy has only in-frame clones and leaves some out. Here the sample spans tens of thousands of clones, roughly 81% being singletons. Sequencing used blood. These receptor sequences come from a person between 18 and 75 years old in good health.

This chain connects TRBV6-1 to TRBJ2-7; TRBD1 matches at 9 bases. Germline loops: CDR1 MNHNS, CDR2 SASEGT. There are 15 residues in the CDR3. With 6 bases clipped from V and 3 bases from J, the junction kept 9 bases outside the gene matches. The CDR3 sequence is CASSSPDRGIYEQYF. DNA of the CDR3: TGTGCCAGCAGCTCCCCGGACAGGGGTATCTACGAGCAGTACTTC.

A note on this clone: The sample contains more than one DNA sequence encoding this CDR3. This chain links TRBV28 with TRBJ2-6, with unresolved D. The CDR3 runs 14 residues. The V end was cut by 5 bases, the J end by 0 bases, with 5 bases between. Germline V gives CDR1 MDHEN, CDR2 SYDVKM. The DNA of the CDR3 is TGTGCCAGCAGTCTTCGCTCTGGGGCCAACGTCCTGACTTTC. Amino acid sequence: CASSLRSGANVLTF.

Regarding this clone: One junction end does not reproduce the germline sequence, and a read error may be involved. The CDR3 DNA reads TGCGCCAGCAGCCAAGACGGACAGACTTCCTACGAGCAGTACTTC. Amino acid sequence: CASSQDGQTSYEQYF. The chain combines TRBV7-9 with TRBJ2-7; D is possibly TRBD1 (6 bases). CDR3 length equals 15 residues. From germline, CDR1 is SEHNR and CDR2 FQNEAQ (reference sequence).

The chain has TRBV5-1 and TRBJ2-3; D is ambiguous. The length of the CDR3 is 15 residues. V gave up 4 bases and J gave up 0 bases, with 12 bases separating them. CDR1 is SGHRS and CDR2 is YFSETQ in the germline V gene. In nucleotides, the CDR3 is TGCGCCAGCAGCGATACTCCCCCTAGCACAGATACGCAGTATTTT. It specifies CASSDTPPSTDTQYF.

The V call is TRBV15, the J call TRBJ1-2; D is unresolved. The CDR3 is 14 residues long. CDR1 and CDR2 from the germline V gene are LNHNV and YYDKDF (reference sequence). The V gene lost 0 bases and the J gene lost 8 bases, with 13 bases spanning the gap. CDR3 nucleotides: TGTGCCACCAGCAGAGATGAGGGTCCGACCGGCTACACCTTC. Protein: CATSRDEGPTGYTF.

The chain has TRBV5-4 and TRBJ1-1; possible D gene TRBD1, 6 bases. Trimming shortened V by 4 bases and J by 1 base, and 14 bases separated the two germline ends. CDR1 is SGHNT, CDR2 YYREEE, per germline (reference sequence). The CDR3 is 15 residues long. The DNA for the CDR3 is TGTGCCAGCAGCGTCCCAGGGGTGAGGAACACTGAAGCTTTCTTT. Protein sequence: CASSVPGVRNTEAFF. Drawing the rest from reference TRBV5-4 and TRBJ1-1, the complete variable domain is ETGVTQSPTHLIKTRGQQVTLRCSSQSGHNTVSWYQQALGQGPQFIFQYYREEENGRGNFPPRFSGLQFPNYSSELNVNALELDDSALYLCASSVPGVRNTEAFFGQGTRLTVV.

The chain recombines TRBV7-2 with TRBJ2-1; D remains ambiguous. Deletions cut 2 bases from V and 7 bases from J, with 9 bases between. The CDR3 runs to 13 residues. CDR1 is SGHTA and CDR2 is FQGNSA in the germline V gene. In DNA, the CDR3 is TGTGCCAGCAGCTTAAATCTGGGAAATGAGCAGTTCTTC. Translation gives CASSLNLGNEQFF.

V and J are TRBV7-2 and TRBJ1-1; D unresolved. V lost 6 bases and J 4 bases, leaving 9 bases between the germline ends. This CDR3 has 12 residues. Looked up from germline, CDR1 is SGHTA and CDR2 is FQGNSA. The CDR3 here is CASSNVGTEAFF. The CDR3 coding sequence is TGTGCCAGCAGTAACGTCGGCACTGAAGCTTTCTTT. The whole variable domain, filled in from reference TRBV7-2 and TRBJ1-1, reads GAGVSQSPSNKVTEKGKDVELRCDPISGHTALYWYRQSLGQGLEFLIYFQGNSAPDKSGLPSDRFSAERTGGSVSTLTIQRTQQEDSAVYLCASSNVGTEAFFGQGTRLTVV.

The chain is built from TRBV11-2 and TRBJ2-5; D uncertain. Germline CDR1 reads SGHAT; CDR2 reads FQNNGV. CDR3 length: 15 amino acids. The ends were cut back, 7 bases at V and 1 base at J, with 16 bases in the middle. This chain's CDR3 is CASIPYPTFQETQYF. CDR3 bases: TGTGCCAGCATACCCTACCCAACCTTCCAAGAGACCCAGTACTTC.

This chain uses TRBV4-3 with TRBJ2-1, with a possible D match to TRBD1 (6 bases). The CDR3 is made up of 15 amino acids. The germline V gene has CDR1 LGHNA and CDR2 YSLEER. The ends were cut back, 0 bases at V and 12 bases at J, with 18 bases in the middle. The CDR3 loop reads CASSQEATGPRRQFF. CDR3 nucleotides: TGCGCCAGCAGCCAAGAGGCAACAGGGCCACGACGGCAGTTCTTC.

CDR3 residues: CASTLGLGNTGELFF. The CDR3 DNA is TGTGCCAGCACCTTGGGACTGGGGAACACCGGGGAGCTGTTTTTT. This sequence joins TRBV6-5 and TRBJ2-2, with D maybe TRBD2 (6 bases). With 7 bases removed from V and 1 base from J, the gap between germline ends came to 13 bases. The CDR3 has 15 residues. The germline gives CDR1 MNHEY, CDR2 SVGAGI.

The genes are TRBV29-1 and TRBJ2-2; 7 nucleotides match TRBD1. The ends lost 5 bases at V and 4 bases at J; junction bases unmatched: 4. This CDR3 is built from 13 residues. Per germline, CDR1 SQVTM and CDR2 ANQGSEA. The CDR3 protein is CSVLKGATGELFF. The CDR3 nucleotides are TGCAGCGTTCTGAAGGGGGCCACCGGGGAGCTGTTTTTT.